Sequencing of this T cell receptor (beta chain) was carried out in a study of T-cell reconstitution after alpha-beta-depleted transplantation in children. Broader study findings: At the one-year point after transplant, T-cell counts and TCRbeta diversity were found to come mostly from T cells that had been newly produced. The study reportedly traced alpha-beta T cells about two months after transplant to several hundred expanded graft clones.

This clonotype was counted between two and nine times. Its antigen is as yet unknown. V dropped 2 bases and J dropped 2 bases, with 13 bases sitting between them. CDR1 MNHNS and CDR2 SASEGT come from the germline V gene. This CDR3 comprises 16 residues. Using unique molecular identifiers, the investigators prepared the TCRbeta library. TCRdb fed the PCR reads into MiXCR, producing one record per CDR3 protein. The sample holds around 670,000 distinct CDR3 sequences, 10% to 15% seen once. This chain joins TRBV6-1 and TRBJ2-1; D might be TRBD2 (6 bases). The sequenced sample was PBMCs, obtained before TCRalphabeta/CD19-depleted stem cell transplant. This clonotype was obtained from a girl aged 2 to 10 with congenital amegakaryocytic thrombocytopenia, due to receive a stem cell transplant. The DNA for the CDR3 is TGTGCCAGCAGTGAATTCCCACGGGAGACCTACAATGAGCAGTTCTTC. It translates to CASSEFPRETYNEQFF.